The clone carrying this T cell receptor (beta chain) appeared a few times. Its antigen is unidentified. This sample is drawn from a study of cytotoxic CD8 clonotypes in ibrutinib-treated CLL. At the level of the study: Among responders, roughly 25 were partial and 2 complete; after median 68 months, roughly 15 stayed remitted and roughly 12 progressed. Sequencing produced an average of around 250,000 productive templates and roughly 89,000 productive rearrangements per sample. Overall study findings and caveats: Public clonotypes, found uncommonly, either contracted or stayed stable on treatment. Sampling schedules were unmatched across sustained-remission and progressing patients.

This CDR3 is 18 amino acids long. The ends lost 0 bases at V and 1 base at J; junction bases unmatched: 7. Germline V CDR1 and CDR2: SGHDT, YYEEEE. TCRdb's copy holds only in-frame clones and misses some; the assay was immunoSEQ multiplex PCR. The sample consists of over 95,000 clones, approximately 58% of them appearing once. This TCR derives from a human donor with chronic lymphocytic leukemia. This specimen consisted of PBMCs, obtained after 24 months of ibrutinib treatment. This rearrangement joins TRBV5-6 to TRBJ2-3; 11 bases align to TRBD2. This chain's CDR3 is CASSLVAGGLMGTDTQYF. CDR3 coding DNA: TGTGCCAGCAGCTTGGTAGCGGGGGGGCTGATGGGCACAGATACGCAGTATTTT.